This T cell receptor (beta chain) was documented in a study of blood T cell repertoires in COVID-19. Study summary: COVID-19 samples collected from the United States, Italy and Spain covered acute and convalescent phases. T cells, B-cell-depleted T cells, or PBMCs supplied cDNA or gDNA.

Comments on this clone: In the same sample, other DNA sequences code for this CDR3.

There are 13 residues in the CDR3. Germline V lookup: CDR1 LNHDA, CDR2 SQIVND (reference sequence). V was trimmed by 3 bases and J by 1 base, leaving 6 bases between them. Original analysis: Estimated nucleated cell counts came from reference gene primer amplification. TCRdb keeps only in-frame clones here, not all; method: immunoSEQ multiplex PCR. The V and J calls and clone size are taken from that table; D and trimming were inferred from the DNA. The sample shows about 140,000 clones, approximately 82% of them seen only once. The chain has TRBV19 and TRBJ2-5; TRBD2 is a possible D gene (5 bases). The specimen was peripheral blood. The TCR comes from a human donor in a cohort sampled during active COVID-19. The CDR3 DNA sequence: TGTGCCAGTAGTATTGGGAGCCAAGAGACCCAGTACTTC. It yields the protein CASSIGSQETQYF.